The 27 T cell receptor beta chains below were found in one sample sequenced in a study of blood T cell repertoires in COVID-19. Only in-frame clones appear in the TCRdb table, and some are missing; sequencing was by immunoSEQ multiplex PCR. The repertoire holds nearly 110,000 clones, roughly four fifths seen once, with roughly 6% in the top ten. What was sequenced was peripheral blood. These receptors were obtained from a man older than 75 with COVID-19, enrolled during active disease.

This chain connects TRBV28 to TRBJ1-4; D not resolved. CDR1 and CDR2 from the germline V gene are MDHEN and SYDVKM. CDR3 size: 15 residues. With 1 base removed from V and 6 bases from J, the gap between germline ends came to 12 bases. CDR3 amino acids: CASSLSTGGDEKLFF. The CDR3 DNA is TGTGCCAGCAGTTTATCCACGGGCGGGGATGAAAAACTGTTTTTT.

This chain's CDR3 is CASSPWDSFTSTDTQYF. The CDR3 nucleotides read TGTGCCAGCTCACCATGGGACAGTTTTACTAGCACAGATACGCAGTATTTT. This chain uses TRBV18 with TRBJ2-3, with 7 bases identical to TRBD1. Germline V lookup: CDR1 KGHSH, CDR2 LQKENI. Trimming cost V 2 bases and J 0 bases; bases outside gene matches: 8. This CDR3 comprises 17 residues.

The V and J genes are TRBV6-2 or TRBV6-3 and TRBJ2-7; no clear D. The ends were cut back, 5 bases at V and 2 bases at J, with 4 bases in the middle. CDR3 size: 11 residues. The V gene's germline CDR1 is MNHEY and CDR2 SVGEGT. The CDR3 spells CASSTTYEQYF. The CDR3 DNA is TGTGCCAGCAGTACAACCTACGAGCAGTACTTC.

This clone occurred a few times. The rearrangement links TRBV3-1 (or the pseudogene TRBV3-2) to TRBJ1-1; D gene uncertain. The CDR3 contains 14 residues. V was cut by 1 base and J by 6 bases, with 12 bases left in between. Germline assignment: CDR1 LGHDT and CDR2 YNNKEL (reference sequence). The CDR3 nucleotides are TGTGCCAGCAGCCAAGTAGGCGGGCGGCCTGAAGCTTTCTTT. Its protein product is CASSQVGGRPEAFF.

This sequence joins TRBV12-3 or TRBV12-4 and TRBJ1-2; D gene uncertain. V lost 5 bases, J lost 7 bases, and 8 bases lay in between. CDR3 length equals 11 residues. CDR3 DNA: TGTGCCAGCAGTCACACCTTTGGCTACACCTTC. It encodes CASSHTFGYTF.

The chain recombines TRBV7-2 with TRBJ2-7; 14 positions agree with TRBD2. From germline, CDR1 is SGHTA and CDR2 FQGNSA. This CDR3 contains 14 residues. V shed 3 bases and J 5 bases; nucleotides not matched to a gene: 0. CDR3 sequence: CASSLGLAGDEQYF. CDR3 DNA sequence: TGTGCCAGCAGCTTGGGACTAGCGGGAGACGAGCAGTACTTC.

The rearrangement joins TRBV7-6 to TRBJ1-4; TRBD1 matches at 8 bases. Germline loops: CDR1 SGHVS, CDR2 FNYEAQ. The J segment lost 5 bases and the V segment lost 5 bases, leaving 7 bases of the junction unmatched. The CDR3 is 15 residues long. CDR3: CASSRYRGDNEKLFF. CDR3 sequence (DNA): TGTGCCAGCAGCCGGTACAGGGGGGACAATGAAAAACTGTTTTTT.

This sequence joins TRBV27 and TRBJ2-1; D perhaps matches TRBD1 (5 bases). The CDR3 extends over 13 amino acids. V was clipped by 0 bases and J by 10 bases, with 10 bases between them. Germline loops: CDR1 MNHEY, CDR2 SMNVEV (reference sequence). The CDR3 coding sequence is TGTGCCAGCAGTTTATCTTCCAGGGCCGAGCAGTTCTTC. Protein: CASSLSSRAEQFF.

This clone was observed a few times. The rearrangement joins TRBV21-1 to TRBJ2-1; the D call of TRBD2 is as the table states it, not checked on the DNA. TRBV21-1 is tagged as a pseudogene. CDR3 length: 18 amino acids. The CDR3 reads CASSNPSGHISSYNEQFF. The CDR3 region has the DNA TGTGCCAGCAGCAATCCTAGCGGGCATATTAGCTCCTACAATGAGCAGTTCTTC.

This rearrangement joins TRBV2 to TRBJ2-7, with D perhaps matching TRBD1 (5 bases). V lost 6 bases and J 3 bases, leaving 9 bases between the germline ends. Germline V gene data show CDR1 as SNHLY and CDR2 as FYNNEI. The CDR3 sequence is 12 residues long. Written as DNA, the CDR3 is TGTGCCAGCAGGGACAACGGCTACGAGCAGTACTTC. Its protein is CASRDNGYEQYF.

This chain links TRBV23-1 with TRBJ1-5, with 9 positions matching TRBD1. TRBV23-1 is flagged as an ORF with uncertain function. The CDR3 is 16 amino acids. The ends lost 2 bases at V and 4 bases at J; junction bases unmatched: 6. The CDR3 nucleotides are TGCGCCAGCAGTCAACCGGGACAGGGCAAAAATCAGCCCCAGCATTTT. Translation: CASSQPGQGKNQPQHF.

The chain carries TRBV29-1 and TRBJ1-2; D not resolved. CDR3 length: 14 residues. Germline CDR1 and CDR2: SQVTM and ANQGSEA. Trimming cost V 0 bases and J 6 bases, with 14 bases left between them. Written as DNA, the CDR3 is TGCAGCGTTGAAGACTCCCCCGGAGTCAATGGCTACACCTTC. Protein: CSVEDSPGVNGYTF.

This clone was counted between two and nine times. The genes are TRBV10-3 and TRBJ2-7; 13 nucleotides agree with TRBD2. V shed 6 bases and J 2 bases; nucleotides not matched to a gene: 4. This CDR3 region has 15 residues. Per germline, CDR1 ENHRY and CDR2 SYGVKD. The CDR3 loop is CAIRGTSGNTYEQYF. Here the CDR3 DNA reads TGTGCCATCAGGGGGACTAGCGGGAACACCTACGAGCAGTACTTC.

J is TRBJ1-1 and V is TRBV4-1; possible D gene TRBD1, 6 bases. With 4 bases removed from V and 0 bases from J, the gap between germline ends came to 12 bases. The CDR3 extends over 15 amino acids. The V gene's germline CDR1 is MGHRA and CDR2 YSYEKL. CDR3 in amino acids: CASSLTTGLNTEAFF. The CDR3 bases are TGCGCCAGCAGCCTCACAACAGGGCTGAACACTGAAGCTTTCTTT.

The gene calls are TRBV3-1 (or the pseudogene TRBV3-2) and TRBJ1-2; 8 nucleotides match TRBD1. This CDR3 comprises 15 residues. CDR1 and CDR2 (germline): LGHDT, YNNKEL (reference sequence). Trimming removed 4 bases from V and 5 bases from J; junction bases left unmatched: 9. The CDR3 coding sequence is TGTGCCAGCAGCCGAATGCCAGGGGGCGGATATGGCTACACCTTC. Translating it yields CASSRMPGGGYGYTF.

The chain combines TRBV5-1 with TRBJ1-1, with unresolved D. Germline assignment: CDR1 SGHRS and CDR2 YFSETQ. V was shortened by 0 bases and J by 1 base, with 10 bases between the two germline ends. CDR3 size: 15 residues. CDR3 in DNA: TGCGCCAGCAGCTTGGTGGTGGGCAGGAACACTGAAGCTTTCTTT. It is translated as CASSLVVGRNTEAFF.

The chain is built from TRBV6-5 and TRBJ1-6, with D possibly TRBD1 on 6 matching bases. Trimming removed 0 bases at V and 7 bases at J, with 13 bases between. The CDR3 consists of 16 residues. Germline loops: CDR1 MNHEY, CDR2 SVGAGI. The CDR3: CASSYSGGTRNSPLHF. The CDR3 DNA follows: TGTGCCAGCAGTTACTCGGGGGGGACACGAAATTCACCCCTCCACTTT.

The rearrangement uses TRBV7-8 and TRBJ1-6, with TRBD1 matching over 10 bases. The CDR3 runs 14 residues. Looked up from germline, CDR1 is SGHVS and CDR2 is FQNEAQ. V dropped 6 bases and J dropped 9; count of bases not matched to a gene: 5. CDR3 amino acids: CASRTTGGFSPLHF. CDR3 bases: TGTGCCAGCAGAACGACAGGGGGCTTTTCACCCCTCCACTTT.

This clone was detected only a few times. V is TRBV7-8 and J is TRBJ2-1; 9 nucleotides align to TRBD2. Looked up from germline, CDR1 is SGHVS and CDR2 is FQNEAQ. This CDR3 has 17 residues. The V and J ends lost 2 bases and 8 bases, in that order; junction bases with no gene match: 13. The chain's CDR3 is CASSLMTSGPRDHEQFF. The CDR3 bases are TGTGCCAGCAGCTTAATGACTAGCGGACCCCGGGACCATGAGCAGTTCTTC.

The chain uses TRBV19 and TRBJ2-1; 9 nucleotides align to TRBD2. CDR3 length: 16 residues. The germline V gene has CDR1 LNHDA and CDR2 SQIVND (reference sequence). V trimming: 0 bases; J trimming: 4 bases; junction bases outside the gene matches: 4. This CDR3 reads CASSIDRSGSYNEQFF. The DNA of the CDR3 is TGTGCCAGTAGTATAGATCGTAGCGGGAGTTACAATGAGCAGTTCTTC.

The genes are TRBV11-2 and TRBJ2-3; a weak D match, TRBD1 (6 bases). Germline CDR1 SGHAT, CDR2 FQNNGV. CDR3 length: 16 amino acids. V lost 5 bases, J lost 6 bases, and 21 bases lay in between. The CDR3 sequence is CASSPGVTPKSDTQYF. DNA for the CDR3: TGTGCCAGCAGCCCAGGGGTGACTCCCAAATCGGATACGCAGTATTTT.

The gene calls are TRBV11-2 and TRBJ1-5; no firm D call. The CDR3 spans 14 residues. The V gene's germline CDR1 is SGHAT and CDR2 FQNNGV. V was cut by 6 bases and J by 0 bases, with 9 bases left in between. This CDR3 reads CASSRTDSNQPQHF. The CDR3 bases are TGTGCCAGCAGTCGGACTGATAGCAATCAGCCCCAGCATTTT.

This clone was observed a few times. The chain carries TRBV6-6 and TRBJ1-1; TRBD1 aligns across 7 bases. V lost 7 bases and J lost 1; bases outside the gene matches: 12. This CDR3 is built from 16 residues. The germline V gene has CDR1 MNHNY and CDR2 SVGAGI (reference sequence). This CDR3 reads CASISNRGRSNTEAFF. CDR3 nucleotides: TGTGCCAGCATCTCGAACAGGGGACGGTCGAACACTGAAGCTTTCTTT.

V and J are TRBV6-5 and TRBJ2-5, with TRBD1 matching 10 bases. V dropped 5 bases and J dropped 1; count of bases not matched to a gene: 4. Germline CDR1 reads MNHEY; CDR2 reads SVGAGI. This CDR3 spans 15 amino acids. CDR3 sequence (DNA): TGTGCCAGCAGTACGACAGGGGGCTCCCAAGAGACCCAGTACTTC. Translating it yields CASSTTGGSQETQYF.

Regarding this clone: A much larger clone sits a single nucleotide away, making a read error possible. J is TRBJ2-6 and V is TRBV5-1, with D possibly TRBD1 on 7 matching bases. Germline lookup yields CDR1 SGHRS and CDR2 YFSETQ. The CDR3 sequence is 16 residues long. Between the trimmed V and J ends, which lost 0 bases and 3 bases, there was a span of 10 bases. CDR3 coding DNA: TGCGCCAGCAGCTTGGAGCAGGGGGGTGGGGCCAACGTCCTGACTTTC. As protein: CASSLEQGGGANVLTF.

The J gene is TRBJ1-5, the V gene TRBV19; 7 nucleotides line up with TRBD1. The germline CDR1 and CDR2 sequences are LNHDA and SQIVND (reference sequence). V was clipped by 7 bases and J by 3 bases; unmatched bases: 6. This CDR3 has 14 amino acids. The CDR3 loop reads CASTWGQHNQPQHF. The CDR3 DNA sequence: TGTGCCAGTACCTGGGGACAGCACAATCAGCCCCAGCATTTT.

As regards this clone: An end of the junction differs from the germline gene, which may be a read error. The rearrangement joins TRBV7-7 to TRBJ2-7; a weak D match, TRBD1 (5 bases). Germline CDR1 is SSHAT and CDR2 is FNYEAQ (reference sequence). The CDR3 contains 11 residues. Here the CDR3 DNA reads TGTGCTAGCAGGGCTTGGAGCGAGCAGTACTTC. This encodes CASRAWSEQYF.